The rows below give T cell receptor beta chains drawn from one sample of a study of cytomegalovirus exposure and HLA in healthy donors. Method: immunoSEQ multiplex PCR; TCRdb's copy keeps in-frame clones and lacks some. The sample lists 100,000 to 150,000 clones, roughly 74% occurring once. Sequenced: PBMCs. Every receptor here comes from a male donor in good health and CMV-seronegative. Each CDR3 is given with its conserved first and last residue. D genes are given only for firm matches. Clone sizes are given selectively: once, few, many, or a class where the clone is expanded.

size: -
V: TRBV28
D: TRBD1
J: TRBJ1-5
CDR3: CASSWTGDYQPQHF
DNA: TGTGCCAGCAGTTGGACAGGTGACTATCAGCCCCAGCATTTT

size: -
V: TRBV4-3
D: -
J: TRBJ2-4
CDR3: CASSQSLVAKNIQYF
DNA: TGCGCCAGCAGCCAATCGTTAGTGGCCAAAAACATTCAGTACTTC

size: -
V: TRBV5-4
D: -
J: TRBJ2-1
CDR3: CASSLGPNEQFF
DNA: TGTGCCAGCAGCCTGGGGCCCAATGAGCAGTTCTTC

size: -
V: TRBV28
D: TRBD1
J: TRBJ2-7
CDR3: CASSPSGTGGEEQYF
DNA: TGTGCCAGCAGTCCTTCCGGGACAGGGGGCGAAGAGCAGTACTTC

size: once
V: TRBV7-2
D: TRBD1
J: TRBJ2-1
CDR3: CASSLDNRGDEQFF
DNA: TGTGCCAGCAGCTTAGATAACAGGGGAGATGAGCAGTTCTTC

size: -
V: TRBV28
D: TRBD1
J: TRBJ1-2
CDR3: CASTLTGGYYGYTF
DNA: TGTGCCAGCACCCTCACAGGGGGCTACTATGGCTACACCTTC

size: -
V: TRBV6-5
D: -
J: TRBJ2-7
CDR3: CATHPRRSYEQYF
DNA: TGTGCCACCCATCCTAGGAGGTCCTACGAGCAGTACTTC

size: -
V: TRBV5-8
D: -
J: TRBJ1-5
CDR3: CASTQGSQPQHF
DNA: TGTGCCAGCACCCAGGGTTCTCAGCCCCAGCATTTT

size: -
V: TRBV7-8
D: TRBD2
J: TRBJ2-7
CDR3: CASSQAGTSGYEQYF
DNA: TGTGCCAGCAGCCAAGCCGGGACTAGCGGATACGAGCAGTACTTC

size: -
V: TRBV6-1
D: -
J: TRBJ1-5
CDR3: CASSLKGGVQPQHF
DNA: TGTGCCAGCAGTCTAAAGGGGGGGGTCCAGCCCCAGCATTTT

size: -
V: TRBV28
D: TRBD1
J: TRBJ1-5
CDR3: CASSLQGAMGQPQHF
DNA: TGTGCCAGCAGTTTACAGGGGGCGATGGGACAGCCCCAGCATTTT

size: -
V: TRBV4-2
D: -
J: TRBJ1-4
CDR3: CASSQRTGNEKLFF
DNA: TGTGCCAGCAGCCAGAGGACGGGAAATGAAAAACTGTTTTTT

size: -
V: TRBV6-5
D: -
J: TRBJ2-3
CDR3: CASSQDKHTDTQYF
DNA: TGTGCCAGCAGTCAGGACAAACACACAGATACGCAGTATTTT

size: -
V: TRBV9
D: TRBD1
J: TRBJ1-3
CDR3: CASSVGDSRNTIYF
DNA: TGTGCCAGCAGCGTAGGGGACAGTAGAAACACCATATATTTT

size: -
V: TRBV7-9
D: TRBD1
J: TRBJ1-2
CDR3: CSSSFPRAGGILNYGYTF
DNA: TGTTCCAGCAGCTTCCCCAGGGCAGGGGGCATACTTAACTATGGCTACACCTTC

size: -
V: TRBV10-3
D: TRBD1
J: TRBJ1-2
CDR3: CAISAGQGVYGYTF
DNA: TGTGCCATCAGTGCGGGACAGGGGGTTTATGGCTACACCTTC

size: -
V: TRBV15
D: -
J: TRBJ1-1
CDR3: CATSRDWAGGEAFF
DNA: TGTGCCACCAGCAGAGATTGGGCCGGGGGTGAAGCTTTCTTT

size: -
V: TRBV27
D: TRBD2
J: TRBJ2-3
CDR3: CASTLSGRATDTQYF
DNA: TGTGCCAGCACCCTTAGCGGGAGGGCCACAGATACGCAGTATTTT

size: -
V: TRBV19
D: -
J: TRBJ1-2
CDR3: CASSSAGFLGYTF
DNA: TGTGCCAGTAGTTCTGCAGGGTTTCTTGGCTACACCTTC

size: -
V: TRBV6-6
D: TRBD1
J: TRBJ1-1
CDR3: CASSYGQGAPNTEAFF
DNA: TGTGCCAGCAGTTATGGACAGGGGGCGCCGAACACTGAAGCTTTCTTT

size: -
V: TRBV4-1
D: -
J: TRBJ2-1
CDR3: CASSQEGGAAYNEQFF
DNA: TGCGCCAGCAGCCAAGAGGGGGGAGCGGCCTACAATGAGCAGTTCTTC

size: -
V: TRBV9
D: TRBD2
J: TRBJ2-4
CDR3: CASSVSLAGEGMKNIQYF
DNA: TGTGCCAGCAGCGTAAGTCTAGCGGGAGAAGGTATGAAAAACATTCAGTACTTC

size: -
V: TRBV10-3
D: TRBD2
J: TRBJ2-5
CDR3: CAISESVAGGQETQYF
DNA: TGTGCCATCAGTGAGTCCGTAGCGGGGGGCCAAGAGACCCAGTACTTC